This T cell receptor beta chain was captured in a study of blood T cell repertoires in COVID-19 (dated by TCRdb to the early 2020s). Regarding the complete study: Samples covering the acute and convalescent phases of COVID-19 were provided by collaborators in the United States, Italy and Spain. The material from the prospective study consisted of cDNA or gDNA derived from T cells, B-cell-depleted T cells, or PBMCs. Deeply sampled blood TCRbeta repertoires from subjects exposed to, actively infected with, or recovered from COVID-19 were included in the dataset. The repertoires were made available in a free public database intended to serve as a resource for research on the immune response to SARS-CoV-2. The samples were drawn from two sources: the first 160 participants of the ongoing ImmuneRACE study, and fewer than 1,500 subjects contributed by 6 global collaborators. Nearly every sample came with metadata listing a de-identified subject ID, COVID-19 status, age in years and sex. Where available, HLA class I and class II types were obtained from metadata supplied by the sample provider rather than from assay-based typing. Broader findings and caveats from the paper: Clinical and demographic metadata were provided uncurated, with the amount varying by source and participant.

V is cut by 2 bases and J by 5 bases, and the space between the germline ends is 12 bases. The CDR3 sequence holds 15 residues, the cysteine and phenylalanine included. Only the CDR3 region is kept as DNA, spanning 45 bases read in frame from base 1. The germline V gene specifies SGHTA as CDR1 and FQGNSA as CDR2. In the prospective study, participants were 18 to 89 years old, resided in about two dozen geographic areas of the United States, and were enrolled through a virtual design. Cohort assignment in the prospective study relied on participant-reported clinical history from a screening survey and a study questionnaire. For ImmuneRACE Cohort 3, a participant was defined as recovered based on two consecutive negative NP/OP PCR tests, clearance by a healthcare professional, or resolution of symptoms. In the prospective study, whole blood, serum and a nasopharyngeal or oropharyngeal swab were collected from each participant by mobile phlebotomists. Additional blood draws and questionnaires over an approximately two-month period could optionally be provided by prospective study participants. Prospective study blood samples were shipped either frozen or at room temperature before DNA extraction.

The immunoSEQ Assay, a bias-controlled multiplex PCR, was used to amplify TCRbeta CDR3 regions from genomic DNA. The paper's processing steps were these. Within the assay, amplification of reference gene primers was used to estimate how many nucleated cells each sample contained. To quantify the absolute abundance of each unique TCRbeta CDR3 rearrangement, sequence reads were collapsed and filtered. For each sample, productive Simpson clonality was calculated as the square root of Simpson's diversity index over productive rearrangements. The clones in this table, taken by TCRdb from immuneACCESS, are in-frame only. Not every clone is retained; where verified, under half of the shortfall comes from an unresolved V gene, and the cause of the rest is unknown. The DNA was the basis for D and trimming; V, J and clone size are from that table. The sample records approximately 200,000 clones, 85% of which are singletons. The ten top clones hold 18% of the sample.

As to this clone: There is no known antigen for this receptor. Base-call qualities are not available, and no considerably larger clone is one nucleotide away.

The TCR comes from a man in his forties who had recovered from COVID-19. The sequencing input was PBMCs or T cells enriched from blood (not recorded which). The sequence links TRBV7-2 to TRBJ2-2; a tentative D match to TRBD2 spans 6 bases. The sequence in DNA is TGTGCCAGCAGCTTATCGGGACTCTGGACCGGGGAGCTGTTTTTT. It translates as CASSLSGLWTGELFF.